These 23 T cell receptor beta chains share one sample of origin, sequenced in a study of OX40 agonist ivuxolimab in advanced cancers. Sequencing was performed with immunoSEQ multiplex PCR; in TCRdb, only in-frame clones are kept and a portion is missing. The sample lists 85,000 to 100,000 clones; approximately 94% were seen once. Sequences were derived from CD4+ or CD8+ T cells sorted from blood, sampled in a trial of the OX40 agonist ivuxolimab. The receptors were sampled from an adult with an advanced solid tumor such as melanoma, head and neck, liver or kidney cancer.

This clone has only one observation. The chain is built from TRBV7-3 and TRBJ1-5; 7 nucleotides line up with TRBD1. Germline V gene lookup returns CDR1 SGHTA and CDR2 FQGTGA. Losses at the gene ends were 3 bases for V and 2 bases for J; bases not matched to a gene: 22. The CDR3 contains 21 residues. The CDR3 protein is CASSLDPFRQGERNGNQPQHF. The CDR3 DNA reads as TGTGCCAGCAGCTTGGACCCCTTTAGGCAGGGGGAACGTAATGGCAATCAGCCCCAGCATTTT.

J is TRBJ2-2 and V is TRBV14; D is unclear. The V end lost 1 base, the J end lost 0 bases, and 15 bases lay between the germline ends. CDR1 is SGHDN, CDR2 FVKESK, per germline. CDR3 length: 18 amino acids. CDR3 bases: TGTGCCAGCAGCCAAGCAGGAAGATACCGCTCGAACACCGGGGAGCTGTTTTTT. This translates into CASSQAGRYRSNTGELFF.

Concerning this clone: Mismatch with germline at one junction end may stem from a read error. This CDR3 reads CASREDRRAGELFF. In DNA form, the CDR3 reads TGTGCCAGCAGGGAAGACAGGCGGGCCGGGGAGCTGTTTTTT. The chain recombines TRBV2 with TRBJ2-2; possible D gene TRBD1, 6 bases. The CDR3 loop spans 14 amino acids. The V gene's germline CDR1 is SNHLY and CDR2 FYNNEI.

This chain uses TRBV19 with TRBJ1-6; D is unresolved. The germline V and J ends were trimmed by 3 bases and 8 bases, with 11 bases remaining between them. The CDR3 is made up of 14 amino acids. From germline, CDR1 is LNHDA and CDR2 SQIVND (reference sequence). The CDR3 spells CASSIGLTDSPLHF. As DNA, the CDR3 is TGTGCCAGTAGTATCGGTCTAACGGATTCACCCCTCCACTTT.

In the case of this clone: This sample also contains other DNA sequences that code for the same CDR3. The CDR3: CASSQTMDSRNSYEQYF. The CDR3 DNA is TGTGCCAGCTCACAAACCATGGACAGCCGAAACTCCTACGAGCAGTACTTC. This chain connects TRBV18 to TRBJ2-7; the D gene is possibly TRBD1 (6 bases). The ends were cut back, 4 bases at V and 0 bases at J, with 19 bases in the middle. In germline, CDR1 is KGHSH, CDR2 LQKENI. The CDR3 totals 17 residues.

This clone occurred once. The chain couples TRBV5-8 to TRBJ2-1; 9 nucleotides line up with TRBD2. Germline lookup yields CDR1 SGHTS and CDR2 YDEGEE. The length of the CDR3 is 16 residues. The V and J ends lost 4 bases and 4 bases, in that order; junction bases with no gene match: 9. The CDR3 loop reads CASSQNPAGGYNEQFF. For the CDR3, the DNA is TGTGCCAGCAGCCAGAACCCAGCGGGGGGATACAATGAGCAGTTCTTC.

The chain links TRBV7-3 to TRBJ1-1; the D is unclear. Deletions cut 5 bases from V and 0 bases from J, with 7 bases between. The CDR3 is 13 residues long. Germline V gives CDR1 SGHTA, CDR2 FQGTGA. The CDR3 DNA reads as TGTGCCAGCAGCCTGTTAATGAACACTGAAGCTTTCTTT. The encoded protein is CASSLLMNTEAFF.

The chain uses TRBV19 and TRBJ1-5; no definite D call. The CDR3 loop spans 12 amino acids. Germline CDR1 and CDR2: LNHDA and SQIVND (reference sequence). Trimming removed 7 bases from V and 7 bases from J, with 11 bases in between. The CDR3 DNA is TGTGCCAGTACCTCCCTCCCACAGCCCCAGCATTTT. Its translation is CASTSLPQPQHF.

The J gene is TRBJ1-4, the V gene TRBV6-6, with D tentatively TRBD1 (5 bases). Germline CDR1 and CDR2: MNHNY and SVGAGI (reference sequence). Trimming took 2 bases from V and 6 from J, leaving 13 bases between them. This CDR3 is 15 amino acids long. This CDR3 reads CASSYEGARDEKLFF. The CDR3 DNA is TGTGCCAGCAGTTACGAAGGGGCGCGGGATGAAAAACTGTTTTTT.

The rearrangement joins TRBV7-9 to TRBJ2-3; no reliable D call. Looked up from germline, CDR1 is SEHNR and CDR2 is FQNEAQ (reference sequence). Trimming took off 5 bases at V and 6 bases at J, with 21 bases between the two ends. This CDR3 contains 16 residues. The CDR3 spells CASSAPSYRHTDTQYF. Here the CDR3 DNA reads TGTGCCAGCAGCGCCCCCTCCTACCGGCACACGGATACGCAGTATTTT.

The chain joins TRBV7-8 to TRBJ2-7; maybe TRBD1 (6 bases). The CDR3 totals 13 residues. Trimming stripped 3 bases from V and 7 bases from J, with 13 bases between. CDR1 is SGHVS and CDR2 is FQNEAQ in the germline V gene. The CDR3 sequence: CASSFADRLEQYF. The DNA of the CDR3 is TGTGCCAGCAGCTTTGCTGACAGGTTAGAGCAGTACTTC. Looking up the rest from reference TRBV7-8 and TRBJ2-7 gives the full variable domain: GAGVSQSPRYKVAKRGQDVALRCDPISGHVSLFWYQQALGQGPEFLTYFQNEAQLDKSGLPSDRFFAERPEGSVSTLKIQRTQQEDSAVYLCASSFADRLEQYFGPGTRLTVT.

The J gene is TRBJ1-1, the V gene TRBV7-9, with D tentatively TRBD1 (6 bases). The CDR3 has 14 amino acids. Per germline, CDR1 SEHNR and CDR2 FQNEAQ (reference sequence). The V and J ends lost 4 bases and 0 bases respectively, with 9 bases between them. The CDR3 nucleotides are TGTGCCAGCAGCTCGGACAGTATGAACACTGAAGCTTTCTTT. Translating gives CASSSDSMNTEAFF.

The rearrangement joins TRBV28 to TRBJ1-1; D is unclear. The V end lost 7 bases, the J end lost 5 bases, and 14 bases lay between the germline ends. This CDR3 comprises 13 residues. Germline loops: CDR1 MDHEN, CDR2 SYDVKM. The CDR3 reads CASTPPKQTEAFF. The CDR3, as DNA: TGTGCCAGCACCCCCCCCAAGCAGACTGAAGCTTTCTTT.

The V and J genes are TRBV11-2 and TRBJ2-3, with 11 bases identical to TRBD2. Trimming at V came to 5 bases and at J to 0 bases, leaving 4 bases not matched to a gene. The CDR3 is 16 amino acids. CDR1 is SGHAT and CDR2 is FQNNGV in the germline V gene. In DNA, the CDR3 is TGTGCCAGCAGCCCCCGGACTAGCGGGAGCACAGATACGCAGTATTTT. Protein product: CASSPRTSGSTDTQYF.

CDR3 sequence: CASSLDSNSNQPQHF. The CDR3 region has the DNA TGCGCCAGCAGCTTGGACAGCAATAGCAATCAGCCCCAGCATTTT. The chain carries TRBV5-1 and TRBJ1-5; no definite D call. CDR3 length: 15 amino acids. CDR1 and CDR2 from the germline V gene are SGHRS and YFSETQ. V dropped 0 bases and J dropped 0 bases, with 7 bases sitting between them.

The V call is TRBV9, the J call TRBJ2-3; D is uncertain. In germline, CDR1 is SGDLS, CDR2 YYNGEE. With 0 bases removed from V and 0 bases from J, the gap between germline ends came to 11 bases. The CDR3 covers 16 residues. The CDR3 nucleotides read TGTGCCAGCAGCGTAGACTCCAGTAGAAGCACAGATACGCAGTATTTT. It specifies CASSVDSSRSTDTQYF.

V usage is TRBV10-1 and J usage is TRBJ2-1; TRBD1 matches at 11 bases. V lost 8 bases and J lost 6; bases outside the gene matches: 9. The V gene's germline CDR1 is WNHNN and CDR2 SYGVQD (reference sequence). CDR3 size: 15 residues. Here the CDR3 reads CASADGGTGGNEQFF. The CDR3 DNA reads as TGCGCCAGCGCTGACGGCGGGACAGGGGGCAATGAGCAGTTCTTC.

This chain uses TRBV10-2 with TRBJ2-1; D possibly corresponds to TRBD2 (10 bases). Between the trimmed V and J ends, which lost 10 bases and 4 bases, there was a span of 38 bases. CDR3 length equals 21 residues. Per the germline V gene, CDR1 is WSHSY and CDR2 is SAAADI. CDR3 in amino acids: CATWDRASGGFTRGVYNEQFF. Here the CDR3 DNA reads TGCGCCACCTGGGACAGGGCTAGCGGGGGCTTCACCAGAGGGGTTTACAATGAGCAGTTCTTC.

This chain uses TRBV7-3 with TRBJ2-7; D possibly matches TRBD1 or TRBD2 (6 bases each). Germline assignment: CDR1 SGHTA and CDR2 FQGTGA. The CDR3 sequence is 13 residues long. The germline V and J ends were trimmed by 4 bases and 6 bases, with 13 bases remaining between them. The CDR3 region has the DNA TGTGCCAGCAGCTCAAGGGGGGCAGGCGAGCAGTACTTC. Protein sequence: CASSSRGAGEQYF.

This chain uses TRBV5-4 with TRBJ2-7; D ambiguous. CDR3 size: 12 residues. V was trimmed by 4 bases and J by 5 bases, leaving 10 bases between them. The germline V gene encodes CDR1 SGHNT and CDR2 YYREEE (reference sequence). DNA of the CDR3: TGTGCCAGCAGCCCGGCCCGGAACGAGCAGTACTTC. This encodes CASSPARNEQYF.

This clone was detected only once. The genes are TRBV4-2 and TRBJ2-1; TRBD2 is a possible D gene (5 bases). The CDR3 totals 19 residues. Germline V CDR1 and CDR2: LGHNA, YNFKEQ. The germline V and J ends were trimmed by 0 bases and 0 bases, with 18 bases remaining between them. The CDR3 here is CASSQEATRTYTSYNEQFF. The CDR3 DNA sequence: TGTGCCAGCAGCCAAGAGGCTACTAGGACTTACACCTCCTACAATGAGCAGTTCTTC.

This rearrangement joins TRBV6-1 to TRBJ2-1; D may be TRBD2 (6 bases). Trimming stripped 9 bases from V and 0 bases from J, with 12 bases between. The germline gives CDR1 MNHNS, CDR2 SASEGT. This CDR3 has 14 amino acids. CDR3 residues: CASSDYPSYNEQFF. The CDR3 DNA reads as TGTGCCAGTTCGGACTACCCCTCCTACAATGAGCAGTTCTTC.

The chain joins TRBV29-1 to TRBJ1-1; possible D gene TRBD1, 6 bases. CDR3 length: 12 amino acids. Germline V gives CDR1 SQVTM, CDR2 ANQGSEA. Trimming took off 1 base at V and 7 bases at J, with 10 bases between the two ends. This CDR3 is CSVEGGAYEAFF. DNA for the CDR3: TGCAGCGTTGAAGGGGGGGCTTATGAAGCTTTCTTT.